The T cell receptor (beta chain) under discussion was sequenced for a study of technical replicates of blood from several donors. Measured with immunoSEQ multiplex PCR; TCRdb has only the in-frame clones, and not every one. The sample holds around 100,000 clones, just under 95% seen once. This receptor was taken from a human donor in good health. The sample comprised T cells isolated from PBMCs.

CDR3 nucleotide sequence: TGTGCCAGCAGCTTTAGTCTAGCGGGAGGTCCCGAGCAGTACTTC. Translation: CASSFSLAGGPEQYF. This chain joins TRBV7-9 and TRBJ2-7; 11 bases match TRBD2. With 3 bases clipped from V and 6 bases from J, the junction kept 7 bases outside the gene matches. The CDR3 runs 15 residues. Per germline, CDR1 SEHNR and CDR2 FQNEAQ (reference sequence).